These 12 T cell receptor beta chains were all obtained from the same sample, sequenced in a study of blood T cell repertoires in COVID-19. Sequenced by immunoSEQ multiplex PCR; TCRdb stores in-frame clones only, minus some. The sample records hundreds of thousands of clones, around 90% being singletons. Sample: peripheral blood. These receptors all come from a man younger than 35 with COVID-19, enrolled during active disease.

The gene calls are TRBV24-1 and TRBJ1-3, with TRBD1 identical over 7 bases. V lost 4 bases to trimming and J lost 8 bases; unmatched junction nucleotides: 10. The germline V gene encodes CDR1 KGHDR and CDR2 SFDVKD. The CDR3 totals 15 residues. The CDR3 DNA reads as TGTGCCACCAGTGACCTGACAGGGTATGTAGACACCATATATTTT. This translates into CATSDLTGYVDTIYF.

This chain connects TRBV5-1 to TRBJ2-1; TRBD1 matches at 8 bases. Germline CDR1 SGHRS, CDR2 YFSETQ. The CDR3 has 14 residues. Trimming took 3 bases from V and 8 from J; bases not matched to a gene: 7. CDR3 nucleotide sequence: TGCGCCAGCAGCTGGAGGACAGGGTTGGATGAGCAGTTCTTC. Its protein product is CASSWRTGLDEQFF.

CDR3 sequence reads: CASSLEGWAGVNSPLHF. CDR3 coding DNA: TGTGCCAGCAGCTTAGAAGGCTGGGCAGGGGTCAATTCACCCCTCCACTTT. The chain couples TRBV7-9 to TRBJ1-6; perhaps TRBD1 as D (6 bases). CDR1 is SEHNR, CDR2 FQNEAQ, per germline (reference sequence). The CDR3 consists of 17 residues. V was shortened by 1 base and J by 7 bases, with 17 bases between the two germline ends.

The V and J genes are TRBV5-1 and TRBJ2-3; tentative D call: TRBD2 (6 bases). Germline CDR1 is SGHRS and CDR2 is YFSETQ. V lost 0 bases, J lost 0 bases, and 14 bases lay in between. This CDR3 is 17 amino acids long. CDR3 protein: CASSLESGGDSTDTQYF. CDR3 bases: TGCGCCAGCAGCTTGGAGAGCGGCGGGGACAGCACAGATACGCAGTATTTT.

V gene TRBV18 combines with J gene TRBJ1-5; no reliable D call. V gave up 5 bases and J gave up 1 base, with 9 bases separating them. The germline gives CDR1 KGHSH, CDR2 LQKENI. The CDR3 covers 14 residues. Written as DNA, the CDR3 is TGTGCCAGCTCATCCCGGGAAAGCAATCAGCCCCAGCATTTT. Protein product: CASSSRESNQPQHF.

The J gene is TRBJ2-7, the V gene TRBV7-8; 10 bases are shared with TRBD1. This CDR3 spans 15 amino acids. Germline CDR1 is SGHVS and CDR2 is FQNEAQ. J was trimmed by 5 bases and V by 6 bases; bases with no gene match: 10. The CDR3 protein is CASRRSGTGANEQYF. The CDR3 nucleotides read TGTGCCAGCAGACGATCCGGGACAGGGGCAAACGAGCAGTACTTC.

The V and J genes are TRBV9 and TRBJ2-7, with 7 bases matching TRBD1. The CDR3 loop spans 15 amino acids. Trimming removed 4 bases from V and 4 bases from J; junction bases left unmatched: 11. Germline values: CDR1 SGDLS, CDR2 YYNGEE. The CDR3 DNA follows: TGTGCCAGCAGCCCTAGACAGGGATCATTTTACGAGCAGTACTTC. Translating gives CASSPRQGSFYEQYF.

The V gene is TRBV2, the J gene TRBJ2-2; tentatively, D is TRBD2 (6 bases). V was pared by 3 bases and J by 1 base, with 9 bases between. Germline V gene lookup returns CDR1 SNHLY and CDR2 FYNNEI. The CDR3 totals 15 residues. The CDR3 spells CASSDWGENTGELFF. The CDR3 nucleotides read TGTGCCAGCAGTGATTGGGGGGAGAACACCGGGGAGCTGTTTTTT.

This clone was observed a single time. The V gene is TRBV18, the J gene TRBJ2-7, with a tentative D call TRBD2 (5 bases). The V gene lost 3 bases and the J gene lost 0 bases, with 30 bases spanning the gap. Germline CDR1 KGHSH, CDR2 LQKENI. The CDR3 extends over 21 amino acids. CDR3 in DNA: TGTGCCAGCTCACCTATACCCTATGGCGCGGAGGCATTACAAAGCTCCTACGAGCAGTACTTC. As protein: CASSPIPYGAEALQSSYEQYF.

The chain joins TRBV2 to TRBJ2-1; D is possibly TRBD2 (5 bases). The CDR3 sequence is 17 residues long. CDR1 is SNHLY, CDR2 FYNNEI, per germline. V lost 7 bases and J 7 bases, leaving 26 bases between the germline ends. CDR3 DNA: TGTGCCAGCATGACTGGTTATACGAGGGCCCATCTAAATGAGCAGTTCTTC. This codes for CASMTGYTRAHLNEQFF. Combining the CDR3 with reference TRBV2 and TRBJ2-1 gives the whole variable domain EPEVTQTPSHQVTQMGQEVILRCVPISNHLYFYWYRQILGQKVEFLVSFYNNEISEKSEIFDDQFSVERPDGSNFTLKIRSTKLEDSAMYFCASMTGYTRAHLNEQFFGPGTRLTVL.

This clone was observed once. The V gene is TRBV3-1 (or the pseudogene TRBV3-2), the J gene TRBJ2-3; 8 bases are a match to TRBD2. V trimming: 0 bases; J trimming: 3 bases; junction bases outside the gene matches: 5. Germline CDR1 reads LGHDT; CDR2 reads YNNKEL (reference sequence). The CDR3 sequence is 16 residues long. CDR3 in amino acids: CASSQDSGDWTDTQYF. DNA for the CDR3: TGTGCCAGCAGCCAAGATAGCGGGGATTGGACAGATACGCAGTATTTT.

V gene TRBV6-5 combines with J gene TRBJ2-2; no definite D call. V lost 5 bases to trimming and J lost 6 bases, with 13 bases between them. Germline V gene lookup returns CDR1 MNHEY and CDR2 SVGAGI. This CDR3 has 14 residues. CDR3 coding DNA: TGTGCCAGCAGTACCCCAGCGTTCGCCGGGGAGCTGTTTTTT. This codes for CASSTPAFAGELFF.